This TCR beta chain appears in the sequencing data of a study of T-cell reconstitution after alpha-beta-depleted transplantation in children. General study results and limits: Once a year had passed after transplant, T-cell counts and diversity came mostly from newly produced T cells. Roughly two months post-transplant, alpha-beta T cells reportedly originated from several hundred graft clones that had expanded. Surviving recipient cells, namely T cells and thymic progenitors, were the source of high day-60 TCRbeta diversity in some patients.

Preparation of the TCRbeta library was carried out with unique molecular identifiers. TCRdb reprocessed the PCR reads with MiXCR, giving one entry per CDR3 protein. The table records around 300,000 distinct CDR3 sequences, approximately 20% of them present only once. J was trimmed by 2 bases and V by 5 bases; bases with no gene match: 8. The CDR3 totals 15 residues. In germline, CDR1 is LGHDT, CDR2 YNNKEL (reference sequence). This clonotype occurred once. Its antigen remains unidentified. V gene TRBV3-1 combines with J gene TRBJ2-7, with TRBD2 matching 8 bases. Sequencing used PBMCs, mostly from graft donor cells, obtained 180 days after TCRalphabeta/CD19-depleted stem cell transplant. This receptor was identified in a male patient aged 10 to 17 who had a stem cell transplant for acute lymphoblastic leukemia, so the T cells may come from the graft donor. Here the CDR3 DNA reads TGTGCCAGCAGCAACCCCTCGGGGGGGACCTACGAGCAGTACTTC. It translates to CASSNPSGGTYEQYF.